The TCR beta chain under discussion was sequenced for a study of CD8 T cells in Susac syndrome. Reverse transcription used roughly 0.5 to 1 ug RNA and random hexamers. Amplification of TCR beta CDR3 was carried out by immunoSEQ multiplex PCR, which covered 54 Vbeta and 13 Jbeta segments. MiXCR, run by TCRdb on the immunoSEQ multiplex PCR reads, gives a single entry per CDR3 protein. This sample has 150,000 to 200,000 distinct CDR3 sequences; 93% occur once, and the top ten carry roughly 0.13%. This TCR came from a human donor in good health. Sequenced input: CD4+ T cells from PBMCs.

The CDR3 here is CSAAEGDYGYTF. CDR3 coding DNA: TGCAGCGCCGCGGAGGGGGACTATGGCTACACCTTC. V usage is TRBV29-1 and J usage is TRBJ1-2, with a possible D match to TRBD1 (6 bases). V was cut by 7 bases and J by 3 bases, with 12 bases left in between. From germline, CDR1 is SQVTM and CDR2 ANQGSEA. This CDR3 is built from 12 residues.